This TCR beta chain was sequenced for a study of tumor-infiltrating lymphocytes in primary liver carcinoma. Study information: Samples had roughly 3.5 to 7.5 million productive TCRbeta reads, comparable between tissue types.

Blood RNA came from unsorted whole blood; germline DNA was also extracted. These patients lived with chronic HBV infection and had never been treated. Study-wide results and limits: Tumor-adjacent and tumor-blood pairs shared a smaller degree of overlap than tumor region pairs.

Germline CDR1 reads SGHAT; CDR2 reads FQDESV (reference sequence). The CDR3 runs 13 residues. TCR beta cDNA was made from roughly 500 ng total RNA with a constant-region primer. Modified slightly, ARM-PCR produced TCR beta libraries over three nested multiplex PCR rounds. Each of the first two PCR rounds ran around 10 cycles with TRBV1-TRBV30 forward and C-beta reverse primers. MiXCR, run by TCRdb on the multiplex PCR reads, gives a single entry per CDR3 protein. The table has about 200,000 distinct CDR3 sequences, around 60% seen once. Note on this clonotype: Its antigen is unidentified. One end of the junction does not line up with germline, which may come from a read error.

The clonotype originates from a woman aged 60-70 years with primary liver carcinoma and hepatitis B virus infection. V gene TRBV11-1 combines with J gene TRBJ2-5; 7 nucleotides align to TRBD2. The sequencing input was peripheral blood. This CDR3 is CASRSGDHGTQYF. In nucleotides, the CDR3 is TGTGCCAGCAGAAGCGGGGACCACGGCACCCAGTATTTC. The full variable domain, with the rest looked up from reference TRBV11-1 and TRBJ2-5, is EAEVAQSPRYKITEKSQAVAFWCDPISGHATLYWYRQILGQGPELLVQFQDESVVDDSQLPKDRFSAERLKGVDSTLKIQPAELGDSAMYLCASRSGDHGTQYFGPGTRLLVL.